This T cell receptor (beta chain) derives from a study of blood T cell repertoires in COVID-19. Study information: Collection of acute and convalescent COVID-19 samples took place in the United States, Italy and Spain.

It was during active infection that Seattle patients were enrolled and then longitudinally followed. Trimming shortened V by 3 bases and J by 4 bases, and 10 bases separated the two germline ends. CDR1 and CDR2 from the germline V gene are SGHRS and YFSETQ. There are 13 residues in the CDR3. Sequencing was performed with immunoSEQ multiplex PCR; in TCRdb, only in-frame clones are kept and a portion is missing. The data show about 150,000 clones, approximately 85% seen once. This sequence was found in a man aged 60 to 75 with COVID-19, enrolled during active disease. The sequencing sample was made of peripheral blood. V gene TRBV5-1 combines with J gene TRBJ1-1, with D perhaps matching TRBD1 (6 bases). This chain's CDR3 is CASSSTGLTEAFF. The CDR3 region has the DNA TGCGCCAGCAGCTCTACAGGGCTCACTGAAGCTTTCTTT.